This T cell receptor (beta chain) comes out of a study of shared clonotypes between healthy human individuals. The repertoire was sequenced with immunoSEQ multiplex PCR; TCRdb's copy has only in-frame clones and lacks some. Among hundreds of thousands of clones listed, around 78% were seen once. This receptor was obtained from a woman in her 30s in good health. The material sequenced was memory CD4+ T cells sorted from blood. Documented subset: CD45RA-negative fraction.

The CDR3, as DNA: TGTGCCAGCAGCTCGGGACTAGCGGGTACTGAGCAGTTCTTC. It yields the protein CASSSGLAGTEQFF. The chain has TRBV11-3 and TRBJ2-1, with 12 positions matching TRBD2. V trimming: 4 bases; J trimming: 9 bases; junction bases outside the gene matches: 4. CDR1 is SGHNT, CDR2 YENEEA, per germline. The CDR3 length is 14 residues.